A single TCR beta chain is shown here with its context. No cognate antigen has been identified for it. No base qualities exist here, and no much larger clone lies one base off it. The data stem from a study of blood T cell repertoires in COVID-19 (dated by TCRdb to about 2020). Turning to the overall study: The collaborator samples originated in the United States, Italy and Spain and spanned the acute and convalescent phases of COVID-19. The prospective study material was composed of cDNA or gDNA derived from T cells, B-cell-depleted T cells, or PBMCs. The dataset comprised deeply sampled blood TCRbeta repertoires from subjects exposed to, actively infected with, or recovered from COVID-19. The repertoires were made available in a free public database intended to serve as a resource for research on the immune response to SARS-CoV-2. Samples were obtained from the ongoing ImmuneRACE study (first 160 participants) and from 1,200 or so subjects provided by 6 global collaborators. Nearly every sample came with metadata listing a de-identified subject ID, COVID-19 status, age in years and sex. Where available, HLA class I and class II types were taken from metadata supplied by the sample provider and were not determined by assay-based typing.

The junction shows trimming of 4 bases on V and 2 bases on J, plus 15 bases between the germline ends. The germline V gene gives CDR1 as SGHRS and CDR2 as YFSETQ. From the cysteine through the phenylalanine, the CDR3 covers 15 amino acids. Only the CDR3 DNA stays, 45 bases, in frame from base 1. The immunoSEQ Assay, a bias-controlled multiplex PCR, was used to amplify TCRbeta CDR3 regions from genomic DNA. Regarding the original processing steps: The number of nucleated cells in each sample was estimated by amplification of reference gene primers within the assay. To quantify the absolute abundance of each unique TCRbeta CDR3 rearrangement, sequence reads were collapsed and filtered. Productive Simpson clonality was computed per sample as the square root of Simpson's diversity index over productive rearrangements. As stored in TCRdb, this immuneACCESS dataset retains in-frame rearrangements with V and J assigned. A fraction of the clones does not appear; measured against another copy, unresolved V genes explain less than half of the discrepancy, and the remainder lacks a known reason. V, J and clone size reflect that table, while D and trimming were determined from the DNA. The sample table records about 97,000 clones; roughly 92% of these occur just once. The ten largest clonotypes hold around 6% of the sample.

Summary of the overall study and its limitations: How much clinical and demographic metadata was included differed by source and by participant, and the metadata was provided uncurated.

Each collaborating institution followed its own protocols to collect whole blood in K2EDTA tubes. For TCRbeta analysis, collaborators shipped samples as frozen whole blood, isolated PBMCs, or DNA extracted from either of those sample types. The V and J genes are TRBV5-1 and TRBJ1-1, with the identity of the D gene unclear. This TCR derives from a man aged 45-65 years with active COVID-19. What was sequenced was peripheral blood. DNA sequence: TGCGCCAGCAGCGTCACATCTCCCGTTAACACTGAAGCTTTCTTT. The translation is CASSVTSPVNTEAFF.